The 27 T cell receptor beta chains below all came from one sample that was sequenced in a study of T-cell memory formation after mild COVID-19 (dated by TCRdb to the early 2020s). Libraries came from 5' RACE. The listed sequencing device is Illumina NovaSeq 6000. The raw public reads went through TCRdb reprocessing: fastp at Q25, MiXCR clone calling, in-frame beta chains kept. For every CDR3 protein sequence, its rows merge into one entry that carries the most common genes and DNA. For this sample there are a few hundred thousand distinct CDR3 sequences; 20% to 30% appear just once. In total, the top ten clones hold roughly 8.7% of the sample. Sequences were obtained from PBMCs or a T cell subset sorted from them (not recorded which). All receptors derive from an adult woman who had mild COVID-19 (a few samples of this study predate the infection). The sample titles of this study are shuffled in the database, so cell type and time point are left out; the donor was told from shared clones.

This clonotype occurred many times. The CDR3 region is CASNQRVTGAGTGELFF. The CDR3 nucleotides read TGTGCCAGCAACCAGAGAGTAACAGGGGCGGGTACCGGGGAGCTGTTTTTT. The chain links TRBV7-9 to TRBJ2-2; 7 nucleotides align to TRBD1. The V gene's germline CDR1 is SEHNR and CDR2 FQNEAQ (reference sequence). This CDR3 spans 17 amino acids. V dropped 7 bases and J dropped 5; count of bases not matched to a gene: 16.

CDR3 DNA sequence: TGTGCCAGCAGCTCATCCTATCCGCGTTATTCACCCCTCCACTTT. Amino acids: CASSSSYPRYSPLHF. The chain has TRBV7-9 and TRBJ1-6, with unresolved D. V was trimmed by 4 bases and J by 8 bases, leaving 15 bases between them. The CDR3 runs to 15 residues. Germline V gene data show CDR1 as SEHNR and CDR2 as FQNEAQ (reference sequence).

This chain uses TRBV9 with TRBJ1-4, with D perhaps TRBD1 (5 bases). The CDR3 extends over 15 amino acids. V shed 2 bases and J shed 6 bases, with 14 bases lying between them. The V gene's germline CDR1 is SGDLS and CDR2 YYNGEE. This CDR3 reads CASSVTGTAYEKLFF. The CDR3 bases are TGTGCCAGCAGCGTTACCGGGACTGCATATGAAAAACTGTTTTTT.

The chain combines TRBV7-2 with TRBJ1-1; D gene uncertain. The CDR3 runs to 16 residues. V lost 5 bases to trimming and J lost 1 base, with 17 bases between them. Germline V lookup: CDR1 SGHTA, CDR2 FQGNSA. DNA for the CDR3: TGTGCCAGCAGCCCCTCCGTCACCCGGACGAACACTGAAGCTTTCTTT. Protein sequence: CASSPSVTRTNTEAFF.

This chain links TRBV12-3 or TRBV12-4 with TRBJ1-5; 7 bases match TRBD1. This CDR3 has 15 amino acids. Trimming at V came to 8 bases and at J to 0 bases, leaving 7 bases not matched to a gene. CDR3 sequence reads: CASRPHRGSNQPQHF. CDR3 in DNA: TGTGCCAGCCGCCCTCACAGGGGTAGCAATCAGCCCCAGCATTTT.

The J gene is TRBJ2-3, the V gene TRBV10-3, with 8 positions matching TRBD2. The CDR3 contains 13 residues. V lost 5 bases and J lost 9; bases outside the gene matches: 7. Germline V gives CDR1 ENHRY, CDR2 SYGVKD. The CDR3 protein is CAISPPGGDTQYF. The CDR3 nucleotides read TGTGCCATCAGTCCCCCGGGGGGGGACACGCAGTATTTT.

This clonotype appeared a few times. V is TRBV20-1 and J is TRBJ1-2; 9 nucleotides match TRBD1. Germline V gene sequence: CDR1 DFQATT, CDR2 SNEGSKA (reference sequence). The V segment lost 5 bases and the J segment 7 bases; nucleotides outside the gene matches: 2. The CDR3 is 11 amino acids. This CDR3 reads CSAGDRAGYTF. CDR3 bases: TGCAGTGCTGGGGACAGGGCTGGCTACACCTTC.

CDR3 sequence: CASSARDRRPEQYF. The CDR3 DNA reads as TGTGCCAGCAGTGCTCGGGACCGGCGCCCCGAGCAGTACTTC. The V and J genes are TRBV2 and TRBJ2-7; D may correspond to TRBD1 or TRBD2 (5 bases each). This CDR3 is built from 14 residues. Germline CDR1 is SNHLY and CDR2 is FYNNEI. The V end was cut by 4 bases, the J end by 6 bases, with 16 bases between.

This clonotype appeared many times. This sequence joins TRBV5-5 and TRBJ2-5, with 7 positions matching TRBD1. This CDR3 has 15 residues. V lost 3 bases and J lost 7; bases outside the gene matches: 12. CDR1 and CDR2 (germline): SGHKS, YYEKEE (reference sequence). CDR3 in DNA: TGTGCCAGCAGCTCCGGGACAGCCACGTCGGGGACCCAGTACTTC. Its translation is CASSSGTATSGTQYF.

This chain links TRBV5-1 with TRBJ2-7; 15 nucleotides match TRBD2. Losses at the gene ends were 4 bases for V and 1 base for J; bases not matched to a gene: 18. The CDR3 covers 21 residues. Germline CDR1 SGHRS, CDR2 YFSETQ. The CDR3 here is CASSRRLVPGLAGGPSYEQYF. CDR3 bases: TGCGCCAGCAGCCGAAGACTCGTCCCGGGACTAGCGGGAGGTCCATCCTACGAGCAGTACTTC.

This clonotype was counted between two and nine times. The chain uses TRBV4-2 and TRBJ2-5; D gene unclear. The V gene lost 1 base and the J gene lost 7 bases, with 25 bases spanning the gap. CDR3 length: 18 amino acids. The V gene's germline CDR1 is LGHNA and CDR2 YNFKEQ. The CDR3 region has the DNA TGTGCCAGCAGCCAAGCAGGACCCCTGAGGCGTTCCTCTAGGACCCAGTACTTC. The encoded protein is CASSQAGPLRRSSRTQYF.

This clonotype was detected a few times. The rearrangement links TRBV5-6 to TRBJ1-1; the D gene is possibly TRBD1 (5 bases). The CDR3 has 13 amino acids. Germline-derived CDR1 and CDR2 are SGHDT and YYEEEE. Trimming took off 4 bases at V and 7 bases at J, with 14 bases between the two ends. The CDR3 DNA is TGTGCCAGCAGCCTAAATTTGGGGCGTGAAGCTTTCTTT. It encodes CASSLNLGREAFF.

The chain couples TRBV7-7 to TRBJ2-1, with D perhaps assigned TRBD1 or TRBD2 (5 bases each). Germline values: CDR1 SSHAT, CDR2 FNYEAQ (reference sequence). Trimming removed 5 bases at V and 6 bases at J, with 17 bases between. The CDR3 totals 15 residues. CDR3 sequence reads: CASSHRDGEGNEQFF. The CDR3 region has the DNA TGTGCCAGCAGCCACCGGGACGGAGAGGGCAATGAGCAGTTCTTC.

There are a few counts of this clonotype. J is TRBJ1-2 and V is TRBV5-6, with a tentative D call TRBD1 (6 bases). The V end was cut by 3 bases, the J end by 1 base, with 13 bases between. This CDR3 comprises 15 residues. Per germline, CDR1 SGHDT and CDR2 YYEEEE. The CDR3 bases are TGTGCCAGCAGCTCAGCAGGGGAGGTTAACTATGGCTACACCTTC. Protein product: CASSSAGEVNYGYTF.

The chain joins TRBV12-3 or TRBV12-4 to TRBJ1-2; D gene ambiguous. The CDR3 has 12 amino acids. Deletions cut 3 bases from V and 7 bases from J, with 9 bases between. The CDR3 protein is CASSFTEAGYTF. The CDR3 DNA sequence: TGTGCCAGCAGTTTCACAGAGGCTGGCTACACCTTC.

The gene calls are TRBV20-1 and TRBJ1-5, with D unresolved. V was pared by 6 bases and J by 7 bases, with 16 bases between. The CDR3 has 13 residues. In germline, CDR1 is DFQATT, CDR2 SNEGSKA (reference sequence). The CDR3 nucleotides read TGCAGTGCAGAACCGGGTGGTGGGCAGCCCCAGCATTTT. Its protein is CSAEPGGGQPQHF.

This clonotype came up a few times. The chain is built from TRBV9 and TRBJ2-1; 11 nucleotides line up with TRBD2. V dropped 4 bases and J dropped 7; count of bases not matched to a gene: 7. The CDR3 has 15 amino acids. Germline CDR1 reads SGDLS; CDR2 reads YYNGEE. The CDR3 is CASSREIAGGNEQFF. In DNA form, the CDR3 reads TGTGCCAGCAGCCGGGAGATAGCGGGAGGGAATGAGCAGTTCTTC.

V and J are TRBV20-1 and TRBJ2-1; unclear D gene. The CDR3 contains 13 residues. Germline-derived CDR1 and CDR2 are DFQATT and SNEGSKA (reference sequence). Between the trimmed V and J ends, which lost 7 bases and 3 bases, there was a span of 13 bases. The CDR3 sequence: CSVIGRLYNEQFF. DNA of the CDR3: TGCAGTGTTATTGGGCGGCTCTACAATGAGCAGTTCTTC.

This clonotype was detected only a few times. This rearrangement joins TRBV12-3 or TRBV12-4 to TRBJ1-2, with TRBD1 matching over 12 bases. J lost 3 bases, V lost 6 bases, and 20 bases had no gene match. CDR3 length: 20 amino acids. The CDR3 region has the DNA TGTGCCAGCAGCTTCCCCCTAAAACCGGGACAGGGGGCACCCTACTATGGCTACACCTTC. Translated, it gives CASSFPLKPGQGAPYYGYTF.

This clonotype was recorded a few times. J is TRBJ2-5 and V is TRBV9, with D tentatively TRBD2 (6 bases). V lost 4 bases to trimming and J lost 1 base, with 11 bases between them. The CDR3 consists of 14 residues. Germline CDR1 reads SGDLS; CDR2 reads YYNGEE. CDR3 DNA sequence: TGTGCCAGCAGCCCGGGGACTCTCCAAGAGACCCAGTACTTC. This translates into CASSPGTLQETQYF.

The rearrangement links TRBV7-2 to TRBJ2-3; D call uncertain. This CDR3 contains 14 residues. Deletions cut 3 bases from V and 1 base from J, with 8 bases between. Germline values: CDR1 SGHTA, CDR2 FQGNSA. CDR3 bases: TGTGCCAGCAGCTTTACCGTGGGCACAGATACGCAGTATTTT. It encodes CASSFTVGTDTQYF.

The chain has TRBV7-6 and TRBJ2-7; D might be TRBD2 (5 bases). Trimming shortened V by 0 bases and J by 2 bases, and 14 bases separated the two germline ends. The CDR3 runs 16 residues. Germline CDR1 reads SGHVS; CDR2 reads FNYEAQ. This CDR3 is CASSLADYRATYEQYF. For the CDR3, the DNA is TGTGCCAGCAGCTTAGCTGACTATAGGGCAACCTACGAGCAGTACTTC.

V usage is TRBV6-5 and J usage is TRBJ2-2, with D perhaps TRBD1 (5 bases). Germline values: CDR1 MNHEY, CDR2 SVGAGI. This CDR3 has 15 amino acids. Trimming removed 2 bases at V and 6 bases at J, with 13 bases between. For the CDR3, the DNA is TGTGCCAGCAGTTACACCCCCACAGGTTCCGGGGAGCTGTTTTTT. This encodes CASSYTPTGSGELFF.

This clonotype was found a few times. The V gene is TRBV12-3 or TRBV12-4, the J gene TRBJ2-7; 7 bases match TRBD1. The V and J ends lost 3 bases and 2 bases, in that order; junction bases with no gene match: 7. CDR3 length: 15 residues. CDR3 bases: TGTGCCAGCAGTTTTTATTCTACAGGGGCCTACGAGCAGTACTTC. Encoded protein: CASSFYSTGAYEQYF.

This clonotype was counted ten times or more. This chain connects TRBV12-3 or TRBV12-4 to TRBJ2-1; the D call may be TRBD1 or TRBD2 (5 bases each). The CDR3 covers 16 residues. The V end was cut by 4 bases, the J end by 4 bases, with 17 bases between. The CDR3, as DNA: TGTGCCAGCAGTTCCCCCCACCGGGACGAATACAATGAGCAGTTCTTC. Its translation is CASSSPHRDEYNEQFF.

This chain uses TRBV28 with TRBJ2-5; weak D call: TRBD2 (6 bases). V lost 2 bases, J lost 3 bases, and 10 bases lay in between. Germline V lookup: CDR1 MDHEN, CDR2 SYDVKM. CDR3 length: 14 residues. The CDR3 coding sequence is TGTGCCAGCAGTTTACTAGGGGAGGAAGAGACCCAGTACTTC. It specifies CASSLLGEEETQYF.

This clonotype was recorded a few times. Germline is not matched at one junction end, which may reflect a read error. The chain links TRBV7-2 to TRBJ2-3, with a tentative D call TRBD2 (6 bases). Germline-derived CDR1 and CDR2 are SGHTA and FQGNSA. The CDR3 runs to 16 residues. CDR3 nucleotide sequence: TGTGCCAGCAGCTTAGGTGGCGGGATCCGCACGGATACGCAGTATTTT. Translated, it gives CASSLGGGIRTDTQYF.